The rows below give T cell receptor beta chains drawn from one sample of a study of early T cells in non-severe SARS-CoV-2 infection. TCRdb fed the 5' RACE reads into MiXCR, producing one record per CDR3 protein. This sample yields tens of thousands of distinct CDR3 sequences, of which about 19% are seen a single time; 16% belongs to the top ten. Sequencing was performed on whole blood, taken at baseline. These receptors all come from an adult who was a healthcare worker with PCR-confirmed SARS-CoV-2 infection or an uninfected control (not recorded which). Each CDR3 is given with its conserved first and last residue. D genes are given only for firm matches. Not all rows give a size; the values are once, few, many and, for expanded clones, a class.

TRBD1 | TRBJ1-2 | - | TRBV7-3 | TGTGCCAGCAGCTCGACAGGGGGCGGAGGCTACACCTTC | CASSSTGGGGYTF
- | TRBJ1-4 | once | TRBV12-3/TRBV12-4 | TGTGCCAGCAGTTTAGTCCCCGGGAGTGAAAAACTGTTTTTT | CASSLVPGSEKLFF
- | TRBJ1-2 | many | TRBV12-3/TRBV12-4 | TGTGCCAGCAGTTTATCCAGGGAAGATGGCTACACCTTC | CASSLSREDGYTF
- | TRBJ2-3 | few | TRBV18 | TGTGCCAGCTCACCCTTCGCGGGGAGACGATCTTCTAGCACAGATACGCAGTATTTT | CASSPFAGRRSSSTDTQYF
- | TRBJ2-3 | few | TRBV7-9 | TGTGCCAGCAGCTTAGAGGGGCAGAGGACGCAGTATTTT | CASSLEGQRTQYF
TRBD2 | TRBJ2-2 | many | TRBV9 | TGTGCCAGCCGGGGGGCCGGGGAGCTGTTTTTT | CASRGAGELFF
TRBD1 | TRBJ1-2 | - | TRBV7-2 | TGTGCCAGCAGCACTCAGTCCGGGACAGGGTTTGGCTACACCTTC | CASSTQSGTGFGYTF
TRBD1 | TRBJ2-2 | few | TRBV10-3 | TGTGCCATCAGGGGACAGACGAACACCGGGGAGCTGTTTTTT | CAIRGQTNTGELFF
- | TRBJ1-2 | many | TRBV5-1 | TGCGCCAGCAGCTTGGCCGCCAGTGGACGCTATGGCTACACCTTC | CASSLAASGRYGYTF
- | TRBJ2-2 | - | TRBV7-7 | TGTGCCAGCAGCTTAAACGCGAACACCGGGGAGCTGTTTTTT | CASSLNANTGELFF
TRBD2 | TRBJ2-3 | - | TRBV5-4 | TGTGCCAGCAGCTTGTTACCTAGCGGTGCACTGAGGAGCACAGATACGCAGTATTTT | CASSLLPSGALRSTDTQYF
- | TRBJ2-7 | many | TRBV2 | TGTGCCAGCAGTGAAAAGTACTCCTACGAGCAGTACTTC | CASSEKYSYEQYF
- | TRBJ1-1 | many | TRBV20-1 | TGCAGTGCTAGAGATGAAGGGGGTAGAGCTGAAGCTTTCTTT | CSARDEGGRAEAFF
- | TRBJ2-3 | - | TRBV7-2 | TGTGCCAGCAGTTCATTCAAGGATACGCAGTATTTT | CASSSFKDTQYF
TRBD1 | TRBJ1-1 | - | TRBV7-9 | TGTGCCAGCTCGGCGGGACAGGCAATGAACACTGAAGCTTTCTTT | CASSAGQAMNTEAFF
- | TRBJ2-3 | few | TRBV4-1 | TGCGCCAGCAGCCCGCCGCCAGGGATCACAGATACGCAGTATTTT | CASSPPPGITDTQYF
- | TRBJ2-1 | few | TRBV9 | TGTGCCAGCAGCTCCACCGGGACTTCATACAATGAGCAGTTCTTC | CASSSTGTSYNEQFF
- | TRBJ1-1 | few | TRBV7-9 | TGTGCCAGCAGGTTGGGTCTCGACAGAGACACTGAAGCTTTCTTT | CASRLGLDRDTEAFF
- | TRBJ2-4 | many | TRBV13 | TGTGCCAGCAGCTCAAGGGACGTAACAATAGCCAAAAACATTCAGTACTTC | CASSSRDVTIAKNIQYF
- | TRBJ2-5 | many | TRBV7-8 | TGTGCCAGCAGCTACGGGACCCTCCAAGAGACCCAGTACTTC | CASSYGTLQETQYF
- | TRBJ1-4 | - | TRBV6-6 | TGTGCCAGCAGTTTTAATGAAAAACTGTTTTTT | CASSFNEKLFF
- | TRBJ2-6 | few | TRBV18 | TGTGCCAGCTCACCACCTAGATCTGGGGCCAACGTCCTGACTTTC | CASSPPRSGANVLTF
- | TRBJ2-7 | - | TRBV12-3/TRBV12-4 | TGTGCCAGCAGTTTACAGGTAGCGAAGTACGAGCAGTACTTC | CASSLQVAKYEQYF
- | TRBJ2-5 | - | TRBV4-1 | TGCGCCAGCAGCCAAGAAGAAGGGCGACCGGAGACCCAGTACTTC | CASSQEEGRPETQYF
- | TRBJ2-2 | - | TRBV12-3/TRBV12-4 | TGTGCCAGCAGCCCTCACGGGACGGCCCACACCGGGGAGCTGTTTTTT | CASSPHGTAHTGELFF
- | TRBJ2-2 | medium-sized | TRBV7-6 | TGTGCCAGCAGCCCCCTGGGGGCCGGGGAGCTGTTTTTT | CASSPLGAGELFF
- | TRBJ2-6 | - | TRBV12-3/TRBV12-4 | TGTGCCAGCAGTTTAGCGCTGGCCTCTGGGGCCAACGTCCTGACTTTC | CASSLALASGANVLTF
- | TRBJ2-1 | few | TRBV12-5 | TGTGCTAGTGGTTTCTACGGGGGGCTCCCCCATGAGCAGTTCTTC | CASGFYGGLPHEQFF
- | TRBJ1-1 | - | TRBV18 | TGTGCCAGCTCACAGCAGACAGGAAAGAACACTGAAGCTTTCTTT | CASSQQTGKNTEAFF
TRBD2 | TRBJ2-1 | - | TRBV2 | TGTGCCAGCAACATTAGCGGGGGGGCCATGAATGAGCAGTTCTTC | CASNISGGAMNEQFF
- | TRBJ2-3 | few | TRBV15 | TGTGCCACCAAGGGGGACCCAGATACGCAGTATTTT | CATKGDPDTQYF
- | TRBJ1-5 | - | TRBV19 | TGTGCCAGTAGTAACTTACAGCAGCCCCAGCATTTT | CASSNLQQPQHF
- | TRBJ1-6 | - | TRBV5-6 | TGTGCCAGCAGCTTTCCGGGTACTTATAATTCACCCCTCCACTTT | CASSFPGTYNSPLHF
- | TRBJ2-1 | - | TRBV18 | TGTGCCAGCTCACCGCCGGGGGCTGGTGAGCAGTTCTTC | CASSPPGAGEQFF
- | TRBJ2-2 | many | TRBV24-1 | TGTGCCACTCTCGCAGAGTCCGGGGAGCTGTTTTTT | CATLAESGELFF
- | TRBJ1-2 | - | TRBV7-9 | TGTGCCAGCAGCCTGGGGTCGGTTGGCTACACCTTC | CASSLGSVGYTF
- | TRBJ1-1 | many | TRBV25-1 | TGTGCCAGCAGTGAATTGGGGAGAGCTTTCTTT | CASSELGRAFF
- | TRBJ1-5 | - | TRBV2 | TGTGCCAGCCGAAGGACGTCTGTAGATCAGCCCCAGCATTTT | CASRRTSVDQPQHF
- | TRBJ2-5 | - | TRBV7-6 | TGTGCCAGCAGCCCGGCGCTCCAGGGCGGAGAGACCCAGTACTTC | CASSPALQGGETQYF
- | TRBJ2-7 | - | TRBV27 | TGTGCCAGCAGCCAAAGGCAGGGGGGACCCTACGAGCAGTACTTC | CASSQRQGGPYEQYF
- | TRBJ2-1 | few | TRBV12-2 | TGTGCAAGTCGCTTAGCGCGGGGCCACGAGCAGTTCTTC | CASRLARGHEQFF
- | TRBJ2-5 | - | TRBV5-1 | TGCGCCAGCAGCAACCGAAGAAGGGAGACCCAGTACTTC | CASSNRRRETQYF
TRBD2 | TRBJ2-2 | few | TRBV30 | TGTGCCTCGAACAGCCTAGCGGGGGACACCGGGGAGCTGTTTTTT | CASNSLAGDTGELFF
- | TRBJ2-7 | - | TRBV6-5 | TGTGCCAGCAGCCCGGGTTACCTCCCCCCCTACGAGCAGTACTTC | CASSPGYLPPYEQYF
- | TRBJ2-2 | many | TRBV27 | TGTGCCAGCAGTCCAGAAAACACCGGGGAGCTGTTTTTT | CASSPENTGELFF
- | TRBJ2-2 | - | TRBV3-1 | TGTGCCAGCAGCCAAGATATTAGCGTGACCGGGGAGCTGTTTTTT | CASSQDISVTGELFF
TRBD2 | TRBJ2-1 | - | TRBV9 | TGTGCCAGCAGCGTCAAACTAGCGGGGGACAATGAGCAGTTCTTC | CASSVKLAGDNEQFF
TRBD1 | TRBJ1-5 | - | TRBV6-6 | TGTGCCAGCATCGAACAGGGGGGAGGCAATCAGCCCCAGCATTTT | CASIEQGGGNQPQHF
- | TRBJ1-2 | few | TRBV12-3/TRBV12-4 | TGTGCCAGCAGTTTGAGGCTCTATGGCTACACCTTC | CASSLRLYGYTF
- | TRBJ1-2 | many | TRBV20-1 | TGCAGTGCTAGAGATCGAAGCCAGCTGGACGGCTACACCTTC | CSARDRSQLDGYTF
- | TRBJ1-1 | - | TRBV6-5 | TGTGCCAGCAGCCCTACGGCTGGTGCGACTGAAGCTTTCTTT | CASSPTAGATEAFF
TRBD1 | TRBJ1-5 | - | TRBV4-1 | TGCGCCAGCAGCCAAAACAGGGGTTCTAGTCAGCCCCAGCATTTT | CASSQNRGSSQPQHF
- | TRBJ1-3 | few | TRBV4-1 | TGCGCCAGCAAAGACGGCTACACCATATATTTT | CASKDGYTIYF
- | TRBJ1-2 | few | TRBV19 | TGTGCCAGTAGTACTCCGATTTATAACTATGGCTACACCTTC | CASSTPIYNYGYTF
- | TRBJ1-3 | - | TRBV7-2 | TGTGCCAGCAGCTTAGGGGTAAACACCATATATTTT | CASSLGVNTIYF
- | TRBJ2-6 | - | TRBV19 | TGTGCCAGTAGTCCACGGACCGTAAACTCTGGGGCCAACGTCCTGACTTTC | CASSPRTVNSGANVLTF
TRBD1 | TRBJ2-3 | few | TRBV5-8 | TGTGCCAGCAGGGACACGACAGGGGGTTTCACAGATACGCAGTATTTT | CASRDTTGGFTDTQYF
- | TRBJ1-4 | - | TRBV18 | TGTGCCAGCTCACCCAGGGAAGATGAAAAACTGTTTTTT | CASSPREDEKLFF